Listed here are 4 T cell receptor beta chains from one sample, sequenced in a study of T cells in Graves' hyperthyroidism and ophthalmopathy. What was amplified from RNA transcripts were TCR beta CDR3 regions. TCR CDR3 regions were first amplified by RT-PCR with HTBI primers. TCRdb re-derived calls from the multiplex PCR reads in MiXCR, one entry per CDR3 protein. The repertoire consists of roughly 700,000 distinct CDR3 sequences, with around 15% occurring once and the leading ten covering roughly 10%. The specimen sequenced was blood. These receptors were collected from a woman aged 18-29 years with Graves' hyperthyroidism.

The sample holds many counts of this clonotype. V usage is TRBV28 and J usage is TRBJ2-1, with D possibly being TRBD2 (5 bases). V was pared by 1 base and J by 5 bases, with 15 bases between. Germline values: CDR1 MDHEN, CDR2 SYDVKM. The CDR3 spans 16 residues. CDR3 sequence: CASSLYLAGIDNEQFF. CDR3 in DNA: TGTGCCAGCAGTTTATATCTAGCCGGGATCGACAATGAGCAGTTCTTC.

The chain combines TRBV5-6 with TRBJ2-7; TRBD1 aligns across 8 bases. The junction had 6 bases not matched to a gene; V was cut back by 5 bases and J by 5 bases. Germline V gives CDR1 SGHDT, CDR2 YYEEEE. The CDR3 has 13 amino acids. The CDR3 bases are TGTGCCAGCAGGAGACAGGGGAGCAACGAGCAGTACTTC. Translating gives CASRRQGSNEQYF.

A few counts support this clonotype. The chain employs TRBV9 and TRBJ2-5; the match to TRBD2 covers 7 bases. V shed 3 bases and J 5 bases; nucleotides not matched to a gene: 7. This CDR3 contains 14 residues. The V gene's germline CDR1 is SGDLS and CDR2 YYNGEE. The CDR3 loop is CASSDQGRGETQYF. For the CDR3, the DNA is TGTGCCAGCAGCGACCAAGGGCGGGGGGAGACCCAGTACTTC. The entire variable domain, with the rest obtained from reference TRBV9 and TRBJ2-5, is as follows: DSGVTQTPKHLITATGQRVTLRCSPRSGDLSVYWYQQSLDQGLQFLIQYYNGEERAKGNILERFSAQQFPDLHSELNLSSLELGDSALYFCASSDQGRGETQYFGPGTRLLVL.

As regards this clonotype: One junction end disagrees with the germline gene, perhaps due to a read error. The chain couples TRBV7-9 to TRBJ2-1; 8 bases map to TRBD1. The CDR3 loop spans 13 amino acids. Germline V lookup: CDR1 SEHNR, CDR2 FQNEAQ (reference sequence). The CDR3 reads CAGSRQGLHEQFF. CDR3 nucleotides: TGTGCCGGCAGTCGACAGGGGCTCCACGAGCAGTTCTTC.